The 17 T cell receptor beta chains presented below share a single source sample, sequenced in a study of blood T cell repertoires in COVID-19. TCRdb's table, derived via immunoSEQ multiplex PCR, lists solely in-frame clones and lacks some. The repertoire holds approximately 500,000 clones, roughly 90% seen once, with 1.5% to 2% in the top ten. The material sequenced was PBMCs or T cells enriched from blood (not recorded which). These receptors all stem from a woman between 40 and 50 years old who had recovered from COVID-19.

A word on this clone: Other DNA sequences in this specimen translate into the identical CDR3. The V call is TRBV7-6, the J call TRBJ2-2; 9 bases agree with TRBD1. The CDR3 covers 16 residues. Trimming removed 5 bases from V and 0 bases from J; junction bases left unmatched: 4. Looked up from germline, CDR1 is SGHVS and CDR2 is FNYEAQ. The CDR3 sequence is CASSLGQGPNTGELFF. DNA for the CDR3: TGTGCCAGCAGCCTTGGACAGGGGCCGAACACCGGGGAGCTGTTTTTT.

This clone was picked up a small number of times. The V call is TRBV5-1, the J call TRBJ1-2; TRBD1 might be the D (5 bases). This CDR3 spans 15 amino acids. Trimming stripped 0 bases from V and 4 bases from J, with 13 bases between. Germline values: CDR1 SGHRS, CDR2 YFSETQ. The CDR3 DNA sequence: TGCGCCAGCAGCTTGGAAGTAGGGGTAACCTATGGCTACACCTTC. It translates to CASSLEVGVTYGYTF.

The J gene is TRBJ1-6, the V gene TRBV10-2, with 7 positions matching TRBD1. Trimming removed 9 bases from V and 0 bases from J; junction bases left unmatched: 2. The germline CDR1 and CDR2 sequences are WSHSY and SAAADI. The CDR3 runs 14 residues. This CDR3 is CASRDSSYNSPLHF. CDR3 DNA: TGCGCCAGTAGGGACAGCTCCTATAATTCACCCCTCCACTTT.

The sample holds a few counts of this clone. The chain carries TRBV7-6 and TRBJ1-1; D is ambiguous. The CDR3 extends over 16 amino acids. V was shortened by 1 base and J by 1 base, with 13 bases between the two germline ends. The germline CDR1 and CDR2 sequences are SGHVS and FNYEAQ. For the CDR3, the DNA is TGTGCCAGCAGCTTAGGACTAGGTTGGGAGAACACTGAAGCTTTCTTT. Amino acids: CASSLGLGWENTEAFF.

The rearrangement uses TRBV10-2 and TRBJ2-2, with TRBD1 matching over 9 bases. The CDR3 extends over 15 amino acids. Germline CDR1 is WSHSY and CDR2 is SAAADI. J gave up 3 bases and V 5 bases, and 4 bases lay outside the gene matches. CDR3: CASSSRTGDTGELFF. For the CDR3, the DNA is TGCGCCAGCAGTTCCCGGACAGGGGACACCGGGGAGCTGTTTTTT.

This rearrangement joins TRBV6-5 to TRBJ1-1; D may be TRBD1 (5 bases). CDR1 is MNHEY, CDR2 SVGAGI, per germline. CDR3 length: 15 amino acids. The V end lost 0 bases, the J end lost 4 bases, and 12 bases lay between the germline ends. Here the CDR3 reads CASSYSGEGRTEAFF. The CDR3 nucleotides read TGTGCCAGCAGTTACTCGGGGGAGGGGCGCACTGAAGCTTTCTTT.

CDR3 amino acids: CASSQGLASHEQFF. CDR3 in DNA: TGTGCCAGCAGCCAGGGACTAGCGTCCCATGAGCAGTTCTTC. The chain joins TRBV7-9 to TRBJ2-1; 10 bases agree with TRBD2. Germline V lookup: CDR1 SEHNR, CDR2 FQNEAQ (reference sequence). V trimming: 5 bases; J trimming: 8 bases; junction bases outside the gene matches: 6. The CDR3 is 14 amino acids.

V is TRBV29-1 and J is TRBJ2-7; 7 bases line up with TRBD2. CDR3 length equals 14 residues. CDR1 and CDR2 (germline): SQVTM, ANQGSEA. V lost 3 bases, J lost 4 bases, and 9 bases stayed unmatched. CDR3 region: CSVESGEGQYEQYF. CDR3 bases: TGCAGCGTTGAGTCCGGGGAGGGCCAGTACGAGCAGTACTTC.

This chain connects TRBV2 to TRBJ2-5; TRBD2 might be the D (6 bases). The CDR3 runs 16 residues. Germline-derived CDR1 and CDR2 are SNHLY and FYNNEI. Deletions cut 3 bases from V and 0 bases from J, with 14 bases between. This CDR3 is CASSEGGEGYQETQYF. CDR3 nucleotides: TGTGCCAGCAGTGAGGGGGGAGAGGGGTACCAAGAGACCCAGTACTTC.

The chain has TRBV7-8 and TRBJ1-5; TRBD1 matches at 7 bases. V lost 3 bases, J lost 2 bases, and 10 bases stayed unmatched. CDR1 and CDR2 (germline): SGHVS, FQNEAQ. The CDR3 is 17 amino acids. The CDR3 DNA is TGTGCCAGCAGCTTTTACGGAGGGGGCGCGGGCAATCAGCCCCAGCATTTT. Translating gives CASSFYGGGAGNQPQHF.

The chain is built from TRBV4-3 and TRBJ1-4; no reliable D call. Trimming cost V 8 bases and J 5 bases, with 24 bases left between them. The germline V gene encodes CDR1 LGHNA and CDR2 YSLEER. The CDR3 is 17 residues long. CDR3 bases: TGCGCCAGCTCCCTTATCAGAGCGAGGCTAGAAAATGAAAAACTGTTTTTT. Translating it yields CASSLIRARLENEKLFF.

This CDR3 is CASSGTWGVVAFF. In DNA, the CDR3 is TGTGCCAGCAGCGGAACCTGGGGGGTGGTGGCTTTCTTT. The genes are TRBV12-3 or TRBV12-4 and TRBJ1-1; weak D call: TRBD1 (5 bases). This CDR3 is 13 amino acids long. The V end lost 6 bases, the J end lost 11 bases, and 19 bases lay between the germline ends.

The chain recombines TRBV6-2 or TRBV6-3 with TRBJ2-2; tentative D call: TRBD2 (6 bases). The CDR3 has 17 amino acids. V was cut by 4 bases and J by 0 bases, with 15 bases left in between. Germline CDR1 MNHEY, CDR2 SVGEGT. CDR3 sequence reads: CASSSPMGGANTGELFF. The CDR3, as DNA: TGTGCCAGCAGTTCCCCGATGGGGGGAGCGAACACCGGGGAGCTGTTTTTT.

This chain links TRBV5-6 with TRBJ1-5; TRBD1 might be the D (5 bases). Trimming pared 0 bases from V and 3 bases from J, leaving 13 bases between. The CDR3 has 16 amino acids. CDR1 and CDR2 from the germline V gene are SGHDT and YYEEEE. This CDR3 is CASSLGGAGINQPQHF. Here the CDR3 DNA reads TGTGCCAGCAGCTTGGGCGGGGCGGGGATCAATCAGCCCCAGCATTTT.

This clone came up once. The V and J genes are TRBV27 and TRBJ1-2; the D is unclear. Trimming removed 6 bases at V and 8 bases at J, with 19 bases between. The CDR3 is 14 residues long. Germline V gives CDR1 MNHEY, CDR2 SMNVEV (reference sequence). CDR3 amino acids: CASSARPSLGGYTF. CDR3 in DNA: TGTGCCAGCAGCGCCCGACCGAGCCTGGGCGGCTACACCTTC.

The chain recombines TRBV9 with TRBJ1-6; TRBD1 matches at 8 bases. V lost 4 bases and J lost 4; bases outside the gene matches: 13. CDR3 length: 18 amino acids. Germline CDR1 is SGDLS and CDR2 is YYNGEE. CDR3 sequence reads: CASSPRAGGFGYNSPLHF. Here the CDR3 DNA reads TGTGCCAGCAGCCCCCGGGCAGGGGGCTTCGGTTATAATTCACCCCTCCACTTT.

The J gene is TRBJ2-7, the V gene TRBV9; TRBD2 aligns across 7 bases. Germline V gene sequence: CDR1 SGDLS, CDR2 YYNGEE. The CDR3 totals 14 residues. V was pared by 4 bases and J by 2 bases, with 6 bases of the junction left unmatched. CDR3 coding DNA: TGTGCCAGCAGCCCGGGTAGCGGGCCCTACGAGCAGTACTTC. Its translation is CASSPGSGPYEQYF.